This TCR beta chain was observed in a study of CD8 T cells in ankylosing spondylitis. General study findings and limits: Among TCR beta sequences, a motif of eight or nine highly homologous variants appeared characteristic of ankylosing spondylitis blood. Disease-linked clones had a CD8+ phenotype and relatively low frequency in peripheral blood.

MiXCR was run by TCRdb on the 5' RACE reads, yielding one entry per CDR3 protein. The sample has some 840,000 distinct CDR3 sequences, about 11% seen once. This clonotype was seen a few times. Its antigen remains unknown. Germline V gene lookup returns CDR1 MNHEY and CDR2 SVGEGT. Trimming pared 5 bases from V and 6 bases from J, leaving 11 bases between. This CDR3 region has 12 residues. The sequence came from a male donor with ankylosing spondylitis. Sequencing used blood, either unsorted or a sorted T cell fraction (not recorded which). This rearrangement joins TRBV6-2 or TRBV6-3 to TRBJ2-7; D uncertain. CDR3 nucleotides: TGTGCCAGCAGTCAAAGGCTGAGCGAGCAGTACTTC. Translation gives CASSQRLSEQYF.